The entry that follows covers one TCR beta chain sequence. Its antigen is as yet unknown. This specimen belongs to a study of T cell responses to AZD1222 COVID-19 vaccine. In the study overall: The analysis combined second doses at about 4 or about 12 weeks.

The ends lost 3 bases at V and 2 bases at J; junction bases unmatched: 2. Germline lookup yields CDR1 MRHNA and CDR2 SNTAGT. The CDR3 runs to 14 residues. Repertoires were generated with immunoSEQ multiplex PCR, while TCRdb's copy carries only in-frame clones and drops some. In the table there are tens of thousands of clones, roughly 91% of which are singletons. Whole-study findings and limits: CD4 TCRs covered the whole spike, strongest at regions 160-218 and 743-854. Increased Spike-specific TCR breadth and depth were observed after two AZD1222 doses.

The sample here was peripheral blood, taken on day 0 of AZD1222 vaccination. The clonotype comes from an adult in good health. This chain joins TRBV6-4 and TRBJ2-3; 7 bases map to TRBD1. CDR3 nucleotides: TGTGCCAGCAGTGAGGGACAGCACACAGATACGCAGTATTTT. Translation gives CASSEGQHTDTQYF.